This T cell receptor beta chain was sequenced during a study of blood T cell repertoires in COVID-19. About the research overall: The United States, Italy and Spain provided the acute and convalescent COVID-19 samples. PBMCs, B-cell-depleted T cells, or T cells provided the cDNA or gDNA that made up the material.

The V gene's germline CDR1 is SEHNR and CDR2 FQNEAQ (reference sequence). The trim removed 2 bases at V and 3 bases at J, leaving 3 bases unmatched. CDR3 size: 15 residues. Original processing methods: Estimation of nucleated cell counts was performed using reference gene primer amplification. Measured with immunoSEQ multiplex PCR; TCRdb has only the in-frame clones, and not every one. V and J calls and clone size are as listed in that table; D and trimming were resolved from the DNA. Here the sample spans approximately 72,000 clones, roughly 85% being singletons. This clone showed up just a few times.

Sequencing was carried out using peripheral blood. V is TRBV7-9 and J is TRBJ2-5; 10 bases align to TRBD1. The sequence came from a man between 50 and 59 years old with acute or convalescent COVID-19. CDR3 in amino acids: CASSLRGTGEETQYF. As DNA, the CDR3 is TGTGCCAGCAGCTTAAGGGGGACAGGGGAAGAGACCCAGTACTTC.